The present T cell receptor (beta chain) was sequenced within a study of T cells in Graves' hyperthyroidism and ophthalmopathy. The wider study: Before treatment of any kind, peripheral blood was taken at initial diagnosis. Study-wide results and caveats: Blood held most thyroid clonotypes expanded above 0.001 frequency.

Germline loops: CDR1 SGHAT, CDR2 FQNNGV. CDR3 length equals 13 residues. Amplification yielded TCR beta CDR3 regions, with RNA transcripts as the source. With the HTBI primer set, the TCR CDR3 went through a first round of RT-PCR. TCRdb reanalysed the multiplex PCR reads using MiXCR and keeps one entry per CDR3 protein. Of hundreds of thousands of distinct CDR3 sequences listed, 38% are singletons. To note about this clonotype: Its antigen is currently unknown. Sequence at one end of the junction differs from germline and may be a read error.

Those patients with uncontrolled infection, other autoimmune disease, pregnancy or lactation were excluded. The chain is built from TRBV11-2 and TRBJ2-5; TRBD1 is a possible D gene (5 bases). This receptor was taken from a man between 18 and 29 years old with Graves' hyperthyroidism. The sequencing input was blood. The CDR3 sequence: CASSGQGQETQHF. The DNA of the CDR3 is TGTGCCAGCAGTGGGCAGGGTCAAGAGACCCAGCACTTC.